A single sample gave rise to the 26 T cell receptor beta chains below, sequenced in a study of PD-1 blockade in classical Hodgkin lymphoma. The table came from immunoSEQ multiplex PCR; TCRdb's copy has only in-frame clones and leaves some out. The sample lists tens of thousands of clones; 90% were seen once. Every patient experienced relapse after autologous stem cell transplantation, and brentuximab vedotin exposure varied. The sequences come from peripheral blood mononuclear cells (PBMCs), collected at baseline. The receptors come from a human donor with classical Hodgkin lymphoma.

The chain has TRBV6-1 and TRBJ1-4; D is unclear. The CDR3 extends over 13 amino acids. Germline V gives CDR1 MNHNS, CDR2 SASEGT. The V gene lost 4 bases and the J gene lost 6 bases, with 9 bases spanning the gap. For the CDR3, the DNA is TGTGCCAGCAGTGTAACCTTGGATGAAAAACTGTTTTTT. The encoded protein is CASSVTLDEKLFF.

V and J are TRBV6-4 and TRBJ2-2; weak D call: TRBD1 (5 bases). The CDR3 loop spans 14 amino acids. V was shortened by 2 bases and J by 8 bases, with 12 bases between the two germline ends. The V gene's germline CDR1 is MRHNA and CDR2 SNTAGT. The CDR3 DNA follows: TGTGCCAGCAGTGACCGACAGTTTGGAGGGGAGCTGTTTTTT. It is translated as CASSDRQFGGELFF.

CDR3 loop: CAWSVASGREDTQYF. For the CDR3, the DNA is TGTGCCTGGAGTGTTGCTAGCGGGAGGGAAGATACGCAGTATTTT. V is TRBV30 and J is TRBJ2-3, with 12 bases matching TRBD2. The CDR3 contains 15 residues. Germline CDR1 and CDR2: GTSNPN and SVGIG (reference sequence). V dropped 0 bases and J dropped 5; count of bases not matched to a gene: 3.

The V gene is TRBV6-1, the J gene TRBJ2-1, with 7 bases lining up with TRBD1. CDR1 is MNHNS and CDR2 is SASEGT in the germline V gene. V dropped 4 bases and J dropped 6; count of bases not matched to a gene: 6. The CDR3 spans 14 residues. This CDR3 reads CASSAGQRSNEQFF. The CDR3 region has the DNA TGTGCCAGCAGTGCGGGACAGCGCTCCAATGAGCAGTTCTTC.

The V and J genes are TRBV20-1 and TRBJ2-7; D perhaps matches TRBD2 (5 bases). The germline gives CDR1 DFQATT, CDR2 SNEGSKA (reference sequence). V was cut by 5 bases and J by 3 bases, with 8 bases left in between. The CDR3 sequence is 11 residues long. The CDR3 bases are TGCAGTGCTGACCGGGACTACGAGCAGTACTTC. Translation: CSADRDYEQYF.

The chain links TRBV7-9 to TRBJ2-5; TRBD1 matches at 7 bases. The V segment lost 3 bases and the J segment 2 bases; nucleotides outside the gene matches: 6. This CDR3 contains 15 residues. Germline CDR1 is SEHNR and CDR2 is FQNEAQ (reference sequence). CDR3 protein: CASSFNRGTQETQYF. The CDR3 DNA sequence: TGTGCCAGCAGCTTTAACAGGGGTACTCAAGAGACCCAGTACTTC.

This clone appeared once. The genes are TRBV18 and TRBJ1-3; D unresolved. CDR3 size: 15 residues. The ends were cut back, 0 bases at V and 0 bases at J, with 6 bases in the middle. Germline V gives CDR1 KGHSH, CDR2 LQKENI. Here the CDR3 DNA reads TGTGCCAGCTCACCACCGGATGCCTCTGGAAACACCATATATTTT. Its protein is CASSPPDASGNTIYF. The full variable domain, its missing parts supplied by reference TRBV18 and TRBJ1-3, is NAGVMQNPRHLVRRRGQEARLRCSPMKGHSHVYWYRQLPEEGLKFMVYLQKENIIDESGMPKERFSAEFPKEGPSILRIQQVVRGDSAAYFCASSPPDASGNTIYFGEGSWLTVV.

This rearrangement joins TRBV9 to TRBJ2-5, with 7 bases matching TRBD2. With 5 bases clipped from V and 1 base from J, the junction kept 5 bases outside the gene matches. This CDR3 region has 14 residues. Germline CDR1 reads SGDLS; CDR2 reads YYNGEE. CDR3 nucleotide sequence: TGTGCCAGCAGACTAGCGCGGGGCCAAGAGACCCAGTACTTC. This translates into CASRLARGQETQYF.

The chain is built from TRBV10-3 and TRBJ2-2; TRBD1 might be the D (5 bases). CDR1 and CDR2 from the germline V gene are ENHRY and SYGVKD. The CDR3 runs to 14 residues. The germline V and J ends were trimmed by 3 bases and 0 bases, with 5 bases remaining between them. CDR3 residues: CAISDRANTGELFF. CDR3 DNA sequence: TGTGCCATCAGTGACAGGGCGAACACCGGGGAGCTGTTTTTT.

The CDR3: CAISDGGAISGANVLTF. CDR3 bases: TGTGCCATCAGTGACGGGGGGGCTATATCTGGGGCCAACGTCCTGACTTTC. V and J are TRBV10-3 and TRBJ2-6; TRBD2 matches 8 bases. With 3 bases clipped from V and 1 base from J, the junction kept 5 bases outside the gene matches. This CDR3 region has 17 residues. Looked up from germline, CDR1 is ENHRY and CDR2 is SYGVKD.

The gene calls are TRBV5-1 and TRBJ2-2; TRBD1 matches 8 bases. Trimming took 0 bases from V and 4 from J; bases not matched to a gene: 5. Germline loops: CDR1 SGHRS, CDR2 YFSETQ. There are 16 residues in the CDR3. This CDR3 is CASSLGRGRVTGELFF. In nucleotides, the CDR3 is TGCGCCAGCAGCTTGGGCAGGGGGCGCGTCACCGGGGAGCTGTTTTTT.

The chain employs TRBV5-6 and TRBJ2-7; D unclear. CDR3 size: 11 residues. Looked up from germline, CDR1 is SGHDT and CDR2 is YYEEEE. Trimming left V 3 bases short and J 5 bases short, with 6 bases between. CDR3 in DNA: TGTGCCAGCAGCTGGCGGAACGAGCAGTACTTC. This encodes CASSWRNEQYF.

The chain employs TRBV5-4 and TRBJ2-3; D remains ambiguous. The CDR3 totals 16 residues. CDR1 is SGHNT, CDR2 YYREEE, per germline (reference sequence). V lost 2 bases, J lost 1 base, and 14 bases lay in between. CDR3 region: CASSFPPLGGTDTQYF. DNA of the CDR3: TGTGCCAGCAGCTTCCCCCCTCTTGGGGGCACAGATACGCAGTATTTT.

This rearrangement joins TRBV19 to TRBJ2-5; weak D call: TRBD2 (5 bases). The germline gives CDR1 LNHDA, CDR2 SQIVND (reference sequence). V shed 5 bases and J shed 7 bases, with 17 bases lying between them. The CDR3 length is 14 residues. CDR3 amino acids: CASSPGFSGVTQYF. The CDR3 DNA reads TGTGCCAGTAGTCCGGGATTCTCGGGCGTGACCCAGTACTTC.

The CDR3 DNA follows: TGCGCCAGCAGTGAGATCTCAGCGGGAGGTGCGAATACGCAGTATTTT. Translating it yields CASSEISAGGANTQYF. This rearrangement joins TRBV10-2 to TRBJ2-3; 9 bases are a match to TRBD2. This CDR3 is 16 amino acids long. J gave up 7 bases and V 2 bases, and 10 bases lay outside the gene matches. Germline assignment: CDR1 WSHSY and CDR2 SAAADI.

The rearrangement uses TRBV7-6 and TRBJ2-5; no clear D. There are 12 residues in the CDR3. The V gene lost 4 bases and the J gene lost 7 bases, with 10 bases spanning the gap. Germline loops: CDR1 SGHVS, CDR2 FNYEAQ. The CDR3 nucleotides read TGTGCCAGCAGCTCGTCCCATGGGACCCAGTACTTC. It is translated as CASSSSHGTQYF. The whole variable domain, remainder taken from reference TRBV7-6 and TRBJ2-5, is GAGVSQSPRYKVTKRGQDVALRCDPISGHVSLYWYRQALGQGPEFLTYFNYEAQQDKSGLPNDRFSAERPEGSISTLTIQRTEQRDSAMYRCASSSSHGTQYFGPGTRLLVL.

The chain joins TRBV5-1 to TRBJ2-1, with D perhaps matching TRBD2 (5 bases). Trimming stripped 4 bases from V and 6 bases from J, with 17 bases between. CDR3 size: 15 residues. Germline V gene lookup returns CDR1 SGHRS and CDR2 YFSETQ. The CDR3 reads CASSRTGGPFNEQFF. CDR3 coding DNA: TGCGCCAGCAGCAGGACTGGCGGGCCCTTCAATGAGCAGTTCTTC.

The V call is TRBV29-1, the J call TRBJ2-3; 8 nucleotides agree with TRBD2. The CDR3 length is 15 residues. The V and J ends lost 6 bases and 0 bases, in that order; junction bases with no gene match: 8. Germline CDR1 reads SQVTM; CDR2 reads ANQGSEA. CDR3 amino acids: CSVPSSGSSTDTQYF. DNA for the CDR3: TGCAGCGTCCCCTCCAGCGGGAGTAGCACAGATACGCAGTATTTT.

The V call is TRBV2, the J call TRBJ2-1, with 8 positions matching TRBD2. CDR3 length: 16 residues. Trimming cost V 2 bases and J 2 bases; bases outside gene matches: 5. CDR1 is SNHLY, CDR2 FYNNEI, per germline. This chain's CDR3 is CASSEYATSAYNEQFF. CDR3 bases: TGTGCCAGCAGTGAATACGCGACTAGCGCCTACAATGAGCAGTTCTTC.

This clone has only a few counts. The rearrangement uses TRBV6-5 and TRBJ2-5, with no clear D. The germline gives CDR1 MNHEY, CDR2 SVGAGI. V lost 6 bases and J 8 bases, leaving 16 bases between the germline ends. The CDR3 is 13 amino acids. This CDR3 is CASSSPNGQTQYF. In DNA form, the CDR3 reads TGTGCCAGCAGCTCACCCAACGGGCAAACCCAGTACTTC.

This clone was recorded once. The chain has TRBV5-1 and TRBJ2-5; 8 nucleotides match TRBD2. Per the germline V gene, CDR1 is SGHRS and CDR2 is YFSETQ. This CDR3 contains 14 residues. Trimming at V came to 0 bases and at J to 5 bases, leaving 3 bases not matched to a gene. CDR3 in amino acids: CASSLVGGGETQYF. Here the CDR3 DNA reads TGCGCCAGCAGCTTGGTCGGCGGGGGGGAGACCCAGTACTTC.

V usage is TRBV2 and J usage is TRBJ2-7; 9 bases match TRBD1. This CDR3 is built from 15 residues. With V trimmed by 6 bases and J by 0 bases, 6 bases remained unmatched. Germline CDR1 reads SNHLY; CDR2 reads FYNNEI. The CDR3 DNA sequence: TGTGCCAGCAGGAAACCGGGACAGGGCTCCTACGAGCAGTACTTC. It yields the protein CASRKPGQGSYEQYF. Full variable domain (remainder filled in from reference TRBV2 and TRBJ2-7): EPEVTQTPSHQVTQMGQEVILRCVPISNHLYFYWYRQILGQKVEFLVSFYNNEISEKSEIFDDQFSVERPDGSNFTLKIRSTKLEDSAMYFCASRKPGQGSYEQYFGPGTRLTVT.

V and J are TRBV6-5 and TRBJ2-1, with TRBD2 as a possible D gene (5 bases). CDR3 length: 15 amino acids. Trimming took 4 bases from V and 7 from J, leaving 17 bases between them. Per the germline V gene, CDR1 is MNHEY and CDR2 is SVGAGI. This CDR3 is CASSFQAGILNEQFF. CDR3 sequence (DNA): TGTGCCAGCAGTTTCCAGGCGGGTATTTTGAATGAGCAGTTCTTC.

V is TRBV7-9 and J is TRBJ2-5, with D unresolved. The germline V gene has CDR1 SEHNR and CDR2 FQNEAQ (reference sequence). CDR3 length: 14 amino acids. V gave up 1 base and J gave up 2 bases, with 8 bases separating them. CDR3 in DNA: TGTGCCAGCAGCTTAGGATTAGGGCAAGAGACCCAGTACTTC. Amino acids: CASSLGLGQETQYF.

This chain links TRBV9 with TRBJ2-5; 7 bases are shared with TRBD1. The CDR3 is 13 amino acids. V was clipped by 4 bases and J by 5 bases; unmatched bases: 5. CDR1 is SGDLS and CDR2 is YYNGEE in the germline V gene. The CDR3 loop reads CASSLDRDETQYF. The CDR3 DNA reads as TGTGCCAGCAGCCTTGACAGGGATGAGACCCAGTACTTC.

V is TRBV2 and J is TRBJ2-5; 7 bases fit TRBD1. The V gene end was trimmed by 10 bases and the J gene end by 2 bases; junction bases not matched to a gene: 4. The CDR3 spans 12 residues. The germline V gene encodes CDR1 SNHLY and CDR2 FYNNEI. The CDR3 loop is CAIGQEQETQYF. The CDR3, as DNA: TGTGCCATAGGACAGGAACAAGAGACCCAGTACTTC.